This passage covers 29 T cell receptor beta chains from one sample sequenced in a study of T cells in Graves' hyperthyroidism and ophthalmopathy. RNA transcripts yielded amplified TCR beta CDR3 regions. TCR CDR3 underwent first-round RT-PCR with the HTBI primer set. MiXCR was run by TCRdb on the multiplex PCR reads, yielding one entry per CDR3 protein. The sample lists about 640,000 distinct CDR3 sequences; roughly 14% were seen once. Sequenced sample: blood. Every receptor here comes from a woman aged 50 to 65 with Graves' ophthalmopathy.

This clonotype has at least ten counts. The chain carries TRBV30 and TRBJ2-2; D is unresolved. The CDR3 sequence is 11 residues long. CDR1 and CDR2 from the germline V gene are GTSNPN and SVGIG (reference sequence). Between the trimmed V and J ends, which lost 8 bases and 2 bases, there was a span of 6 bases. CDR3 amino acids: CARGNTGELFF. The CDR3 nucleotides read TGTGCCCGTGGTAACACCGGGGAGCTGTTTTTT. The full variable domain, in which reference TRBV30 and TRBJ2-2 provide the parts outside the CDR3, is SQTIHQWPATLVQPVGSPLSLECTVEGTSNPNLYWYRQAAGRGLQLLFYSVGIGQISSEVPQNLSASRPQDRQFILSSKKLLLSDSGFYLCARGNTGELFFGEGSRLTVL.

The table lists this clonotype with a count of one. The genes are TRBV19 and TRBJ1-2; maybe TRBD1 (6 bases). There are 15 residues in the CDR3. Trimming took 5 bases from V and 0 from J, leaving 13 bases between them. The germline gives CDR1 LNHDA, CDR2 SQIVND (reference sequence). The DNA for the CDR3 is TGTGCCAGTAGTGTTGAGACAGGCGCTAACTATGGCTACACCTTC. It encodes CASSVETGANYGYTF.

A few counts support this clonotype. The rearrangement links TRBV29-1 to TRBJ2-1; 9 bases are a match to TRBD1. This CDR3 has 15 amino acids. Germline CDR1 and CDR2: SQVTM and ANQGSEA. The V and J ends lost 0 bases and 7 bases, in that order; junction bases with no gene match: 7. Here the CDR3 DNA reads TGCAGCGTTGAAGATCTGGGACAGGGTTTAAATGAGCAGTTCTTC. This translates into CSVEDLGQGLNEQFF.

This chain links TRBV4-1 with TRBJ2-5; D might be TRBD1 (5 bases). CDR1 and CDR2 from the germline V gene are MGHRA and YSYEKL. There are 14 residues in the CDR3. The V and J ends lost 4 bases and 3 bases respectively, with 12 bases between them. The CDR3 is CASSRPDSEETQYF. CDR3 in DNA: TGCGCCAGCAGCCGCCCAGACAGCGAAGAGACCCAGTACTTC.

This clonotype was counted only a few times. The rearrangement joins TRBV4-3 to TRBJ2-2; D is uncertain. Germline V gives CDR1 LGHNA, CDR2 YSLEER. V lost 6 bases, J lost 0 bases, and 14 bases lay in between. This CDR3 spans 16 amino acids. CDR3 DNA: TGCGCCAGCAGGGTAAGGGCACAGACGAACACCGGGGAGCTGTTTTTT. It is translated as CASRVRAQTNTGELFF.

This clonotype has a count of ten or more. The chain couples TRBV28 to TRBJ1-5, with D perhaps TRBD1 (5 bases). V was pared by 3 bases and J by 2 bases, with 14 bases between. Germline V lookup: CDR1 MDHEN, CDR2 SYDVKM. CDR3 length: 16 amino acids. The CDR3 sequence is CASSFRDAGGNQPQHF. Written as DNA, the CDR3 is TGTGCCAGCAGTTTCCGGGACGCCGGAGGCAATCAGCCCCAGCATTTT.

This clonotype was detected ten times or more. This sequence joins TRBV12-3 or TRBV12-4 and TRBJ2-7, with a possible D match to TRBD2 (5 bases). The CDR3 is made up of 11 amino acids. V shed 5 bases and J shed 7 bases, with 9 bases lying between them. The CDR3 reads CASSQTGEQYF. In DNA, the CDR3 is TGTGCCAGCAGTCAGACGGGGGAGCAGTACTTC.

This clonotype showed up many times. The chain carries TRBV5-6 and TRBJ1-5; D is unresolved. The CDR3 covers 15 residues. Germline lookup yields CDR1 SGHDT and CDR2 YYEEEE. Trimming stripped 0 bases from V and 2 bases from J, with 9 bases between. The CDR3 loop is CASSLGAGRNQPQHF. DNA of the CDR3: TGTGCCAGCAGCTTGGGGGCAGGACGCAATCAGCCCCAGCATTTT.

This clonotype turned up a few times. The CDR3: CASSQESGEPYEQYF. The CDR3 DNA reads TGTGCCAGCAGCCAAGAGTCCGGGGAACCCTACGAGCAGTACTTC. This chain links TRBV4-2 with TRBJ2-7; weak D call: TRBD2 (5 bases). The CDR3 has 15 amino acids. Germline assignment: CDR1 LGHNA and CDR2 YNFKEQ. V was pared by 0 bases and J by 2 bases, with 11 bases between.

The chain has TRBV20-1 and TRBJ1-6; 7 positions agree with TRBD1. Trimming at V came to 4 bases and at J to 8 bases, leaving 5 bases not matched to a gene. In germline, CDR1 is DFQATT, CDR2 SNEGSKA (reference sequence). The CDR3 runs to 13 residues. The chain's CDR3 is CSATRQGYSPLHF. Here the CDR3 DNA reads TGCAGTGCTACTAGACAGGGCTATTCACCCCTCCACTTT.

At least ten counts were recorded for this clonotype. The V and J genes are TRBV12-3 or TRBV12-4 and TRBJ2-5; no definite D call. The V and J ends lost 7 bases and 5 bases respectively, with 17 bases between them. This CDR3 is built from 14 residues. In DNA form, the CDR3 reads TGTGCCAGCACCCATAACGAGCCTGCGGAGACCCAGTACTTC. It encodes CASTHNEPAETQYF.

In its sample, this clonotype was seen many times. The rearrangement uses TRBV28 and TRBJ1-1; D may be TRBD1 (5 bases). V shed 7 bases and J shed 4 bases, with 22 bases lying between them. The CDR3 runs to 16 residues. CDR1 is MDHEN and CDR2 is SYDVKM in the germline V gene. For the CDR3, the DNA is TGTGCCAGCACCCAGCCCCGGGCGGCCCAGGGCACTGAAGCTTTCTTT. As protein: CASTQPRAAQGTEAFF.

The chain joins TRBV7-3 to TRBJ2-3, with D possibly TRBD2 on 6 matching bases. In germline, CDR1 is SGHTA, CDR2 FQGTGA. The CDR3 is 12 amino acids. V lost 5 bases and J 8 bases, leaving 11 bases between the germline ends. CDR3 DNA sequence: TGTGCCAGCAGCCCAGGGACTGGTACGCAGTATTTT. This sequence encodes CASSPGTGTQYF. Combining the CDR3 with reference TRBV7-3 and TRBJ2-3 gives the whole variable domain GAGVSQTPSNKVTEKGKYVELRCDPISGHTALYWYRQSLGQGPEFLIYFQGTGAADDSGLPNDRFFAVRPEGSVSTLKIQRTERGDSAVYLCASSPGTGTQYFGPGTRLTVL.

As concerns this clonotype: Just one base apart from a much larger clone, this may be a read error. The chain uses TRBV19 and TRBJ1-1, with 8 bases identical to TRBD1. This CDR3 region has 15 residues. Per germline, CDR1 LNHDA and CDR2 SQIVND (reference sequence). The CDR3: CASSRQGSENTESFF. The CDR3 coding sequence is TGTGCCAGTAGTAGACAGGGGTCGGAGAACACTGAATCTTTCTTT.

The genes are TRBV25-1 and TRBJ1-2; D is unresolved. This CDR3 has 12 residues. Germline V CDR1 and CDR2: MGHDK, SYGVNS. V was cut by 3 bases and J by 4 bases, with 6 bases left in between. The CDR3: CASSEPPYGYTF. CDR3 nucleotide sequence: TGTGCCAGCAGTGAGCCCCCCTATGGCTACACCTTC.

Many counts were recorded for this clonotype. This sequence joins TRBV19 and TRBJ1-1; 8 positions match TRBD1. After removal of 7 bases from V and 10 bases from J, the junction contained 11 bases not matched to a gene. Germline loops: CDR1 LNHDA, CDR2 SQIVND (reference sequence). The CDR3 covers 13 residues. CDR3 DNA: TGTGCCAGTAACCCGACAGGGGATAGGGGAGCTTTCTTT. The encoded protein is CASNPTGDRGAFF.

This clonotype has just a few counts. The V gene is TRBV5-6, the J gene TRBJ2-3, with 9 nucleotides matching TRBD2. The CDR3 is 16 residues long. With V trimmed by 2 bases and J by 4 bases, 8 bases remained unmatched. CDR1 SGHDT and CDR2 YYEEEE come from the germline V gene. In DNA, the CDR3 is TGTGCCAGCAGCTTCTCCGCGCGGGAGGGACCAGATACGCAGTATTTT. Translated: CASSFSAREGPDTQYF.

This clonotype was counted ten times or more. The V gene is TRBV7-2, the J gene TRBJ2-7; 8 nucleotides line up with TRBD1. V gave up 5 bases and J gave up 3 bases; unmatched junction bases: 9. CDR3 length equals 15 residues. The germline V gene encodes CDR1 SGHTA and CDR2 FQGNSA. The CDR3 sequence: CASSVTGVLDYEQYF. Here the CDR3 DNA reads TGTGCCAGCAGCGTGACAGGGGTACTAGACTACGAGCAGTACTTC.

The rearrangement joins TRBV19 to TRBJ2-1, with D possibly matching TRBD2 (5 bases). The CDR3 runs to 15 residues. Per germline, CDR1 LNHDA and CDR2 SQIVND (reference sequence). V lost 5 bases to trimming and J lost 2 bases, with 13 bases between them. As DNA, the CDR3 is TGTGCCAGTAGTGACGGGGAGATGCCCTACAATGAGCAGTTCTTC. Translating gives CASSDGEMPYNEQFF.

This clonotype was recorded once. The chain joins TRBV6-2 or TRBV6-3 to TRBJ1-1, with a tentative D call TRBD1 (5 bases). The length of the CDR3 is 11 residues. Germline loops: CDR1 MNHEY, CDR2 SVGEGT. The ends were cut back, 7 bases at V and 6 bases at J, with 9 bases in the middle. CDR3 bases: TGTGCCAGCAACCAGGGCGCTGAAGCTTTCTTT. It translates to CASNQGAEAFF.

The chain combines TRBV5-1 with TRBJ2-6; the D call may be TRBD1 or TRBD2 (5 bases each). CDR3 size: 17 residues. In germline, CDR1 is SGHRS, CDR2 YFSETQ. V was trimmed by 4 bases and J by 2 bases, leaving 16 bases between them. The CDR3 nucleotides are TGCGCCAGCAGCCGGGGACCTGGAACCCCTGGGGCCAACGTCCTGACTTTC. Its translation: CASSRGPGTPGANVLTF.

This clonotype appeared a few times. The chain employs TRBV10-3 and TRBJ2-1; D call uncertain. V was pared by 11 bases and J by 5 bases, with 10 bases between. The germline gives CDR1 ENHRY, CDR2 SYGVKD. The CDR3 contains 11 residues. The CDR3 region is CAVKKDNEQFF. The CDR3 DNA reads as TGTGCCGTTAAGAAAGACAATGAGCAGTTCTTC.

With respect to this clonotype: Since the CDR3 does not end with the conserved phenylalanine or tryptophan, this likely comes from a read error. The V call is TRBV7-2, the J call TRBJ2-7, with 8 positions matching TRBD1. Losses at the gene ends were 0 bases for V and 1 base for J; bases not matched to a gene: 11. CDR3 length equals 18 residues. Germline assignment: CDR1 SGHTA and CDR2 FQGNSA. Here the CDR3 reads CASSLALGAGGASYEQYL. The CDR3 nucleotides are TGTGCCAGCAGCTTAGCTCTCGGGGCAGGGGGCGCTTCCTACGAGCAGTACTTA.

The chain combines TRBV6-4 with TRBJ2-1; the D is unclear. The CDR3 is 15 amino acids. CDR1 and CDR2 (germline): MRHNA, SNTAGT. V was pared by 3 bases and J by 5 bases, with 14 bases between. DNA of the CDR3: TGTGCCAGCAGTGAAGGTGGGGTAGGGCACAATGAGCAGTTCTTC. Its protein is CASSEGGVGHNEQFF.

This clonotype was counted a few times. The CDR3 sequence: CASSKRAGQGGGDTQYF. Here the CDR3 DNA reads TGCGCCAGCAGCAAAAGAGCGGGCCAGGGGGGCGGAGATACGCAGTATTTT. The chain combines TRBV4-3 with TRBJ2-3, with D maybe TRBD1 (7 bases). The CDR3 is 17 residues long. The V end was cut by 5 bases, the J end by 5 bases, with 23 bases between. From germline, CDR1 is LGHNA and CDR2 YSLEER.

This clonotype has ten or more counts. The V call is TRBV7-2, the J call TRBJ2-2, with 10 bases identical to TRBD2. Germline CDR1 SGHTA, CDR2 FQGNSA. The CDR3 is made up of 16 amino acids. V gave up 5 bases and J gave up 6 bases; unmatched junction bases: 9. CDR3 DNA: TGTGCCAGCAGCCCCAGCGGGAGGGCCCCACCCGGGGAGCTGTTTTTT. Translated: CASSPSGRAPPGELFF.

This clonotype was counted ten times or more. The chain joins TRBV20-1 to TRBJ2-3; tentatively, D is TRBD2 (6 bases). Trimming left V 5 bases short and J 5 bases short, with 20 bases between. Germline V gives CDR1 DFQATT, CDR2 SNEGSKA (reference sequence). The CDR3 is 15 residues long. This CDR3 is CSARPDRGARDTQYF. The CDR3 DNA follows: TGCAGTGCTCGTCCCGACCGCGGGGCGAGAGATACGCAGTATTTT.

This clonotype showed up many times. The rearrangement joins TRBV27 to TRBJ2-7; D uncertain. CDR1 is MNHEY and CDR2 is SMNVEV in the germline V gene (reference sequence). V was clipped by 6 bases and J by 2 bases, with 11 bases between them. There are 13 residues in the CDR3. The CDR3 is CASSRTVTYEQYF. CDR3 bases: TGTGCCAGCAGCCGCACAGTTACCTACGAGCAGTACTTC.

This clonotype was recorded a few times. The CDR3 protein is CSARGAAKNIQYF. CDR3 DNA sequence: TGCAGTGCTAGGGGGGCGGCCAAAAACATTCAGTACTTC. The chain uses TRBV20-1 and TRBJ2-4; the D gene is possibly TRBD1 (6 bases). The CDR3 loop spans 13 amino acids. Trimming pared 3 bases from V and 1 base from J, leaving 7 bases between. CDR1 and CDR2 (germline): DFQATT, SNEGSKA (reference sequence).